This entry concerns a single T cell receptor beta chain. Its antigen remains unknown. Germline V CDR1 and CDR2: MDHEN, SYDVKM. The CDR3 extends over 15 amino acids. V lost 4 bases and J lost 2; bases outside the gene matches: 5. The record originates from a study of siplizumab effects on memory and regulatory T cells. Whole-study results and caveats: In the presence of siplizumab, alloreactive sequences traceable to unstimulated CD4+ memory cells were significantly reduced. In roughly 75-96% of proliferating CD4+ or CD8+ clones, a naive or memory phenotype could not be assigned. Contribution to the alloresponse seemed major for naive T cells, which also seemed more diverse than memory cells. Alloreactive CD4+ clones that could be mapped were on average approximately 69% Treg-derived with siplizumab, against less than 30% in controls.

TCRdb's copy holds only in-frame clones and misses some; the assay was immunoSEQ multiplex PCR. Of approximately 46,000 clones listed, 85% to 95% are singletons. The genes are TRBV28 and TRBJ2-7, with 10 bases fitting TRBD2. Sequenced sample: CD8+ T cells sorted from blood. The TCR comes from a human donor in good health. This CDR3 is CASSSLGTSAYEQYF. The CDR3 DNA follows: TGTGCCAGCAGTTCACTTGGGACTAGCGCCTACGAGCAGTACTTC.